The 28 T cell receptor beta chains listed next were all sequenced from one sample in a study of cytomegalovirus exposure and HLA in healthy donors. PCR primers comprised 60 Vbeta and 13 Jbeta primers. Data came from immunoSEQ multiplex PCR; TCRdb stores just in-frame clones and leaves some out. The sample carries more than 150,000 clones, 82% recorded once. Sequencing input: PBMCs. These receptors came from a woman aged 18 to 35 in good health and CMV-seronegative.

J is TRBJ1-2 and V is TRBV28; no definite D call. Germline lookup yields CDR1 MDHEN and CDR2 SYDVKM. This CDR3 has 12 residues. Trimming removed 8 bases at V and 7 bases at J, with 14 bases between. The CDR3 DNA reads TGTGCCAGCTGGACTGCCTCTCGTGGCTACACCTTC. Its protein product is CASWTASRGYTF.

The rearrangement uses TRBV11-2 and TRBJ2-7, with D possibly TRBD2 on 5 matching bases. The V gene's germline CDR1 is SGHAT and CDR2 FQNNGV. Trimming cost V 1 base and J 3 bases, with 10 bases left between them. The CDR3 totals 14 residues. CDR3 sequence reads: CASSLGGPVYEQYF. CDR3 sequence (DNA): TGTGCCAGCAGCTTAGGAGGGCCCGTCTACGAGCAGTACTTC.

The CDR3: CASSLNYGYEQYF. In nucleotides, the CDR3 is TGTGCCAGCAGCTTAAACTATGGCTACGAGCAGTACTTC. V usage is TRBV7-2 and J usage is TRBJ2-7; unclear D gene. In germline, CDR1 is SGHTA, CDR2 FQGNSA. V was cut by 2 bases and J by 3 bases, with 8 bases left in between. The CDR3 is 13 residues long.

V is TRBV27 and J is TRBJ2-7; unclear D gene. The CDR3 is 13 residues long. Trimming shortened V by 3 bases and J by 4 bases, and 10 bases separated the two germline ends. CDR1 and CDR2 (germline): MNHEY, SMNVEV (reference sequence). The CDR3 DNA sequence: TGTGCCAGCAGTTTGGGCCCACGGTACGAGCAGTACTTC. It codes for CASSLGPRYEQYF.

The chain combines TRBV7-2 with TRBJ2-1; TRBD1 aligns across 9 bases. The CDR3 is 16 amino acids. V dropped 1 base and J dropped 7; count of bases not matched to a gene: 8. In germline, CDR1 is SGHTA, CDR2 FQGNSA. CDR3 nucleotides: TGTGCCAGCAGCTTAGTCAAGGGACAGGGTCCGAATGAGCAGTTCTTC. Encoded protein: CASSLVKGQGPNEQFF.

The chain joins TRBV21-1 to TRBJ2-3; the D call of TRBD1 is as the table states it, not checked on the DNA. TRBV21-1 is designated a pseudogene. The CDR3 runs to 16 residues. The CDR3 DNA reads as TGTGCCAGCAGCAGGCGGGACAGGGCCAGGGCAGATACGCAGTATTTT. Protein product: CASSRRDRARADTQYF.

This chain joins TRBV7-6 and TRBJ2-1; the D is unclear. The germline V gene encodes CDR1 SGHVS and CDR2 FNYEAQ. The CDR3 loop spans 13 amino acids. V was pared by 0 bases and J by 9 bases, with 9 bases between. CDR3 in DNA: TGTGCCAGCAGCTTAGCTCTAGTGAGTGAGCAGTTCTTC. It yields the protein CASSLALVSEQFF.

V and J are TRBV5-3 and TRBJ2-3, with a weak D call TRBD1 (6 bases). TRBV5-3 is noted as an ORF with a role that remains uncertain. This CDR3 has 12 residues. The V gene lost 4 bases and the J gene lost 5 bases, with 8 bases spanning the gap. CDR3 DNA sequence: TGTGCCAGAAGCCCCAGGGGAGATACGCAGTATTTT. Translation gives CARSPRGDTQYF.

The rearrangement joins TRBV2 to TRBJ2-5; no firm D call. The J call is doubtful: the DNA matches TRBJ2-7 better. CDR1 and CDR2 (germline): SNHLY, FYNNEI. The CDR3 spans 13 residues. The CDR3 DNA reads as TGTGCCAGCAGTGATTGGCGCGGCTACGAGCAGTACTTC. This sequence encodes CASSDWRGYEQYF.

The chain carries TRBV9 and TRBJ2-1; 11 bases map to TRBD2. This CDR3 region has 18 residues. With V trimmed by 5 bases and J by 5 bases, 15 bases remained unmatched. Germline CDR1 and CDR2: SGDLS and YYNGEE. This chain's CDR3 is CASSAPLALAGGDNEQFF. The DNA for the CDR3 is TGTGCCAGCAGTGCCCCCCTCGCCCTAGCGGGAGGAGACAATGAGCAGTTCTTC.

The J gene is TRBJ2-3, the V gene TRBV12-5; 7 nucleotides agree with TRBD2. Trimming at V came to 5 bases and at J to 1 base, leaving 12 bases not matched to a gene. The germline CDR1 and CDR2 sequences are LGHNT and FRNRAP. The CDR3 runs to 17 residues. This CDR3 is CASGTDTGTTGTDTQYF. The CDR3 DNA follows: TGTGCTAGTGGTACTGACACCGGGACTACCGGCACAGATACGCAGTATTTT. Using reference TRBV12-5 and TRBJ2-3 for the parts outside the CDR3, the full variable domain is DARVTQTPRHKVTEMGQEVTMRCQPILGHNTVFWYRQTMMQGLELLAYFRNRAPLDDSGMPKDRFSAEMPDATLATLKIQPSEPRDSAVYFCASGTDTGTTGTDTQYFGPGTRLTVL.

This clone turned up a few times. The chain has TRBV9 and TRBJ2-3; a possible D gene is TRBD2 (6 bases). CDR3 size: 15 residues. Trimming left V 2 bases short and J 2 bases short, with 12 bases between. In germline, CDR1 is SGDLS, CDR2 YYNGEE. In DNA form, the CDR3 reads TGTGCCAGCAGCGTGGGAGGACTTAACACAGATACGCAGTATTTT. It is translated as CASSVGGLNTDTQYF.

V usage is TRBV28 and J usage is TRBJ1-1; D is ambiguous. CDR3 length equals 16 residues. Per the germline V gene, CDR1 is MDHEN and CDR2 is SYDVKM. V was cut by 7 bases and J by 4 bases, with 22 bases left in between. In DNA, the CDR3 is TGTGCCAGCACTGGACTGCCCCTCTTTGGTGGCACTGAAGCTTTCTTT. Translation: CASTGLPLFGGTEAFF.

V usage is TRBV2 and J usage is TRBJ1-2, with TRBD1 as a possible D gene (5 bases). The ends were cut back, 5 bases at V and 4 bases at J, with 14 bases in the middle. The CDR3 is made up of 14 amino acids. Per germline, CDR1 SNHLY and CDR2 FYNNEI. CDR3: CASSYGQGSYGYTF. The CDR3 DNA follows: TGTGCCAGCAGTTATGGGCAGGGCTCCTATGGCTACACCTTC.

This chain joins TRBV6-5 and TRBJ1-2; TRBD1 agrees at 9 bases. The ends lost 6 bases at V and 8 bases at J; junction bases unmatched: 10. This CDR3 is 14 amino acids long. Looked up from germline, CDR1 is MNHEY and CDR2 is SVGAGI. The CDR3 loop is CASRKWTGDDGYTF. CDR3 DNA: TGTGCCAGCAGGAAATGGACAGGGGATGACGGCTACACCTTC.

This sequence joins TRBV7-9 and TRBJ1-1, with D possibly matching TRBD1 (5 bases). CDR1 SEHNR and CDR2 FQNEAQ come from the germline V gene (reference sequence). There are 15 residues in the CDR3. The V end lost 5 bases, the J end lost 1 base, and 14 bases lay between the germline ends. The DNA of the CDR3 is TGTGCCAGCAGCCCGAATCGACAGTGGAACACTGAAGCTTTCTTT. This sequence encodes CASSPNRQWNTEAFF.

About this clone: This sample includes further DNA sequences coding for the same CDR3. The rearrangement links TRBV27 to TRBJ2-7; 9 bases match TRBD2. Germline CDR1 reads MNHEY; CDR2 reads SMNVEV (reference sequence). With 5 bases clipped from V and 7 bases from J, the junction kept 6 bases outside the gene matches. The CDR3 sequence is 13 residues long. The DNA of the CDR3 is TGTGCCAGCAGTCTGCGGGAGGGCGGGGAGCAGTACTTC. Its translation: CASSLREGGEQYF.

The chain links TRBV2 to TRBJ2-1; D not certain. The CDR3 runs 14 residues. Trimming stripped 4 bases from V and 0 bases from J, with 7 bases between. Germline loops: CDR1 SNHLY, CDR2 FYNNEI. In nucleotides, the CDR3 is TGTGCCAGCAGTGCGCGAAGCTCCTACAATGAGCAGTTCTTC. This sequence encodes CASSARSSYNEQFF.

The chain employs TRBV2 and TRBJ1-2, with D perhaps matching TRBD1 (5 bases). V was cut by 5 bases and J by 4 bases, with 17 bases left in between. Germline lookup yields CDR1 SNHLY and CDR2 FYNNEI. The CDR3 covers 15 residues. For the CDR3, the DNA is TGTGCCAGCAGTCCTCGGGACTCTATTTCCTATGGCTACACCTTC. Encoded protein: CASSPRDSISYGYTF.

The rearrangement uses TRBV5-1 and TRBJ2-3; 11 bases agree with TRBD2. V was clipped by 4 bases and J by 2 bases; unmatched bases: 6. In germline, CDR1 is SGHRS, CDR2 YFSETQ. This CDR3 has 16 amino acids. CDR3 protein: CASSKTSGIITDTQYF. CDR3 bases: TGCGCCAGCAGCAAGACTAGCGGGATAATCACAGATACGCAGTATTTT.

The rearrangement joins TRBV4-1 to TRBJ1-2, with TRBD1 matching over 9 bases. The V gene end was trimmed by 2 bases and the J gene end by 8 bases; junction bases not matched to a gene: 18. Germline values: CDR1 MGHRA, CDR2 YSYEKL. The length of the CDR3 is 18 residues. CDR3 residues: CASSQLLGQGETEGGYTF. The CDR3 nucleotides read TGCGCCAGCAGCCAACTTTTGGGACAGGGTGAGACGGAGGGCGGCTACACCTTC.

The CDR3 sequence is CASKGEKTQYF. The CDR3 coding sequence is TGTGCCAGCAAGGGGGAAAAGACCCAGTACTTC. J is TRBJ2-5 and V is TRBV2; D may be TRBD1 (6 bases). The length of the CDR3 is 11 residues. CDR1 SNHLY and CDR2 FYNNEI come from the germline V gene. The ends were cut back, 7 bases at V and 6 bases at J, with 9 bases in the middle. Looking up the rest from reference TRBV2 and TRBJ2-5 gives the full variable domain: EPEVTQTPSHQVTQMGQEVILRCVPISNHLYFYWYRQILGQKVEFLVSFYNNEISEKSEIFDDQFSVERPDGSNFTLKIRSTKLEDSAMYFCASKGEKTQYFGPGTRLLVL.

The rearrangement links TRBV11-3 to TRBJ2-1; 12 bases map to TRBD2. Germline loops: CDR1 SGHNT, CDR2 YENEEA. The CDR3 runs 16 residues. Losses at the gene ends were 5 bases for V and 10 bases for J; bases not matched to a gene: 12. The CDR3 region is CASSPSASGGVGEQFF. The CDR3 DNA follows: TGTGCCAGCAGCCCCAGCGCTAGCGGGGGGGTTGGGGAGCAGTTCTTC.

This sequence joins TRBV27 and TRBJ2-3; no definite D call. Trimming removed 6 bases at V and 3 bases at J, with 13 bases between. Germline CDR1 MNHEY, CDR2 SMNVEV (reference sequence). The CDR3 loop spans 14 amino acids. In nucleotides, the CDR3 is TGTGCCAGCAGAATTTATACGACTACAGATACGCAGTATTTT. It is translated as CASRIYTTTDTQYF.

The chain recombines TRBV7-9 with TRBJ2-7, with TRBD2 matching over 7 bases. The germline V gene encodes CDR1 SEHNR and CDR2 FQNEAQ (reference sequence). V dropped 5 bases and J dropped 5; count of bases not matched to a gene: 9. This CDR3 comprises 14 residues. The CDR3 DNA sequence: TGTGCCAGCAGCCCGCCCCGACTAGCAGACGAGCAGTACTTC. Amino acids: CASSPPRLADEQYF.

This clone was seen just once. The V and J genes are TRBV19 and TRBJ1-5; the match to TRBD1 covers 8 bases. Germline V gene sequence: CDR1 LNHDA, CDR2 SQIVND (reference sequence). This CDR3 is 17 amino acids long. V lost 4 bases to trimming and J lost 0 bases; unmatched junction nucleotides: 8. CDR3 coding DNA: TGTGCCAGTAGTACGGACAGGGCACCCCTTAGCAATCAGCCCCAGCATTTT. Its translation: CASSTDRAPLSNQPQHF.

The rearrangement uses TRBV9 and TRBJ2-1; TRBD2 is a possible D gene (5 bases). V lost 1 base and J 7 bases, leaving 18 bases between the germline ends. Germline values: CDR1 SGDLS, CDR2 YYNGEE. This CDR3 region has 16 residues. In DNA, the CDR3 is TGTGCCAGCAGCGTAATTTGGTCTAGCAGGCCGAATGAGCAGTTCTTC. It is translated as CASSVIWSSRPNEQFF.

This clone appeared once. The chain's CDR3 is CAVSSGTSETNYNEQFF. CDR3 sequence (DNA): TGCGCCGTGAGTTCCGGGACTAGCGAGACCAATTACAATGAGCAGTTCTTC. The chain employs TRBV10-1 and TRBJ2-1; 10 bases are shared with TRBD2. The CDR3 totals 17 residues. With 11 bases clipped from V and 4 bases from J, the junction kept 17 bases outside the gene matches. The germline gives CDR1 WNHNN, CDR2 SYGVQD (reference sequence).